This T cell receptor (beta chain) was identified during a study of blood T cells in healthy people across ages. Findings of the study overall: The diversity estimates, figures obtained from one million T cells, were considered underestimates. Greater diversity and more naive CD4+ cells were seen in long-lived donors than in aged donors. Age advanced and TCR beta diversity per million T cells fell, roughly linearly.

Comments on this clonotype: Its antigen is not known.

Through a sample-barcoded 5' primer and a J-beta primer mix, a second PCR was run for roughly 6 to 11 cycles. Each cDNA molecule, via a template-switch adaptor with 12 random nucleotides, was tagged. TCRdb itself ran the 5' RACE reads through MiXCR, one entry per CDR3 protein. This table holds some 1.8 million distinct CDR3 sequences, more than 35% found once. The clonotype originates from a human donor in good health. Sequencing used blood.

The CDR3 loop reads CASKVRGSSNEQFF. The DNA of the CDR3 is TGTGCCAGCAAGGTTAGGGGATCGTCCAATGAGCAGTTCTTC. V and J are TRBV6-1 and TRBJ2-1; a possible D gene is TRBD1 (5 bases). CDR1 is MNHNS and CDR2 is SASEGT in the germline V gene. Deletions cut 7 bases from V and 6 bases from J, with 16 bases between. The CDR3 consists of 14 residues.